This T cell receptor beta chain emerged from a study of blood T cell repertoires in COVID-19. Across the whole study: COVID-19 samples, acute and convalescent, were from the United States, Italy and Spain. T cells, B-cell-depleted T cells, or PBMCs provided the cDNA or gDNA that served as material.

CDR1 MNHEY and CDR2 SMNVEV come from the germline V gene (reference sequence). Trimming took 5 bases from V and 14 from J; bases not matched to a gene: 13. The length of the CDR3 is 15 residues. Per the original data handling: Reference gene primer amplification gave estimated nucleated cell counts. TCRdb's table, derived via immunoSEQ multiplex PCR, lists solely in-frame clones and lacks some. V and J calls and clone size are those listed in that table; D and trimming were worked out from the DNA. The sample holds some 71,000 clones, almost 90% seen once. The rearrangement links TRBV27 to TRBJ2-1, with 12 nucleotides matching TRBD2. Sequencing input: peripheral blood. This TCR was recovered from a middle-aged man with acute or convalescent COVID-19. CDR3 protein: CASSLRGASGRGEFF. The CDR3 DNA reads TGTGCCAGCAGTCTCCGAGGAGCTAGCGGGAGGGGGGAGTTCTTC.